This T cell receptor beta chain was found in a study of blood T cell repertoires in COVID-19. About the research overall: Sample material is recorded as cDNA or gDNA derived from T cells, B-cell-depleted T cells, or PBMCs.

As processed by the authors: The authors estimated nucleated cell counts from reference gene primer amplification. Here immunoSEQ multiplex PCR was the method, and the copy in TCRdb shows in-frame clones only, minus some. That table is the source of V, J and clone size, and D and trimming were worked out from the DNA. Of more than 80,000 clones in the sample, 90% were seen once. The CDR3 contains 16 residues. Trimming left V 2 bases short and J 0 bases short, with 11 bases between. Germline loops: CDR1 LGHDT, CDR2 YNNKEL (reference sequence). Sequencing was done on a sample of peripheral blood. This chain uses TRBV3-1 (or the pseudogene TRBV3-2) with TRBJ1-3; no clear D gene. This TCR derives from a human donor with active COVID-19. The donor label of this sample is uncertain. The CDR3 DNA sequence: TGTGCCAGCAGCCAACGTTACTCCCTCTCTGGAAACACCATATATTTT. It yields the protein CASSQRYSLSGNTIYF.